The 26 T cell receptor beta chains presented below share a single source sample, sequenced in a study of cytomegalovirus exposure and HLA in healthy donors. Sequenced by immunoSEQ multiplex PCR; TCRdb stores in-frame clones only, minus some. This table holds about 360,000 clones, 70% to 90% found once. The sequenced sample consisted of PBMCs. These receptors originate from a young woman in good health and CMV-seronegative.

V and J are TRBV18 and TRBJ2-7; 10 bases map to TRBD1. CDR1 is KGHSH and CDR2 is LQKENI in the germline V gene. The J segment lost 4 bases and the V segment lost 4 bases, leaving 4 bases of the junction unmatched. The CDR3 contains 14 residues. CDR3 coding DNA: TGTGCCAGCTCACAGGGACAGGGGCTGTACGAGCAGTACTTC. It is translated as CASSQGQGLYEQYF.

The J gene is TRBJ1-5, the V gene TRBV27, with D perhaps TRBD1 (5 bases). The CDR3 runs to 15 residues. The V and J ends lost 3 bases and 3 bases respectively, with 12 bases between them. Germline loops: CDR1 MNHEY, CDR2 SMNVEV (reference sequence). CDR3 protein: CASSLLGHDNQPQHF. The CDR3 bases are TGTGCCAGCAGTTTGCTTGGACACGACAATCAGCCCCAGCATTTT.

This sequence joins TRBV4-1 and TRBJ1-2; 7 nucleotides match TRBD1. The ends lost 4 bases at V and 5 bases at J; junction bases unmatched: 10. Germline V gives CDR1 MGHRA, CDR2 YSYEKL. The CDR3 covers 15 residues. The CDR3 sequence is CASSPDRPSVYGYTF. The CDR3 coding sequence is TGCGCCAGCAGCCCGGACAGGCCATCCGTTTATGGCTACACCTTC.

The gene calls are TRBV27 and TRBJ2-1; 8 nucleotides agree with TRBD2. Germline CDR1 is MNHEY and CDR2 is SMNVEV (reference sequence). The J segment lost 1 base and the V segment lost 3 bases, leaving 5 bases of the junction unmatched. The length of the CDR3 is 16 residues. The CDR3 spells CASSFRERGSYNEQFF. In nucleotides, the CDR3 is TGTGCCAGCAGTTTTCGTGAGCGGGGGTCCTACAATGAGCAGTTCTTC.

V usage is TRBV27 and J usage is TRBJ2-1, with TRBD1 identical over 8 bases. The CDR3 consists of 16 residues. Trimming at V came to 1 base and at J to 7 bases, leaving 9 bases not matched to a gene. Germline CDR1 is MNHEY and CDR2 is SMNVEV (reference sequence). The CDR3 nucleotides read TGTGCCAGCAGTTTATTGGGGCAGGGGGCTGTTAATGAGCAGTTCTTC. Protein sequence: CASSLLGQGAVNEQFF.

The V gene is TRBV9, the J gene TRBJ2-7; 9 nucleotides line up with TRBD2. The CDR3 has 15 residues. V lost 0 bases to trimming and J lost 2 bases; unmatched junction nucleotides: 3. In germline, CDR1 is SGDLS, CDR2 YYNGEE. CDR3 region: CASSVDGGGAYEQYF. CDR3 nucleotide sequence: TGTGCCAGCAGCGTAGACGGCGGGGGGGCCTACGAGCAGTACTTC. Full variable domain (rest looked up from reference TRBV9 and TRBJ2-7): DSGVTQTPKHLITATGQRVTLRCSPRSGDLSVYWYQQSLDQGLQFLIQYYNGEERAKGNILERFSAQQFPDLHSELNLSSLELGDSALYFCASSVDGGGAYEQYFGPGTRLTVT.

The chain has TRBV21-1 and TRBJ2-7; TRBD1, the table's D call, lacks a check against the DNA. TRBV21-1 is noted as a pseudogene. This CDR3 is built from 10 residues. The DNA for the CDR3 is TGTGCCAAAATCCGGGACAGGTGGTACTTC. It specifies CAKIRDRWYF.

The rearrangement links TRBV27 to TRBJ1-2; TRBD1 matches at 7 bases. V was pared by 3 bases and J by 3 bases, with 4 bases of the junction left unmatched. The CDR3 covers 14 residues. In germline, CDR1 is MNHEY, CDR2 SMNVEV (reference sequence). The CDR3, as DNA: TGTGCCAGCAGTTTGGACAGGCGCTACTATGGCTACACCTTC. It specifies CASSLDRRYYGYTF.

The chain couples TRBV4-2 to TRBJ2-1; 7 bases line up with TRBD2. CDR1 is LGHNA, CDR2 YNFKEQ, per germline. The CDR3 is 16 residues long. Trimming cost V 5 bases and J 9 bases; bases outside gene matches: 16. The CDR3 bases are TGTGCCAGCAGCGAGACCTGGGCTAGCGGTGGGAGTGAGCAGTTCTTC. Translating it yields CASSETWASGGSEQFF.

This clone was observed once. The gene calls are TRBV6-1 and TRBJ2-7; tentatively, D is TRBD2 (5 bases). Germline assignment: CDR1 MNHNS and CDR2 SASEGT. Trimming shortened V by 6 bases and J by 5 bases, and 11 bases separated the two germline ends. The length of the CDR3 is 12 residues. This chain's CDR3 is CASREAIHEQYF. The CDR3 DNA reads TGTGCCAGCAGGGAGGCCATCCACGAGCAGTACTTC.

The rearrangement links TRBV30 to TRBJ1-2, with 8 bases fitting TRBD1. From germline, CDR1 is GTSNPN and CDR2 SVGIG (reference sequence). Germline trimming cut 2 bases from V and 7 bases from J; bases unmatched to any gene: 6. The CDR3 loop spans 13 amino acids. In DNA, the CDR3 is TGTGCCTGGAGTCCGACAGGGGCAGGTGGCTACACCTTC. Its protein product is CAWSPTGAGGYTF.

The chain has TRBV19 and TRBJ2-1; TRBD2 agrees at 8 bases. CDR1 LNHDA and CDR2 SQIVND come from the germline V gene (reference sequence). CDR3 size: 15 residues. V lost 6 bases, J lost 1 base, and 5 bases stayed unmatched. In DNA, the CDR3 is TGTGCCAGTAGCCTTAGCGGGGATTCCTACAATGAGCAGTTCTTC. Amino acids: CASSLSGDSYNEQFF.

V usage is TRBV5-1 and J usage is TRBJ2-1; D is perhaps TRBD2 (8 bases). CDR3 length: 15 residues. Trimming cost V 0 bases and J 7 bases, with 14 bases left between them. Germline CDR1 reads SGHRS; CDR2 reads YFSETQ. CDR3 in DNA: TGCGCCAGCAGCTTGGTATTAGCGGGACAGAATGAGCAGTTCTTC. Protein: CASSLVLAGQNEQFF.

CDR3 amino acids: CASSLGRVVYEQYF. CDR3 coding DNA: TGCGCCAGCAGCTTGGGGAGGGTGGTCTACGAGCAGTACTTC. This chain connects TRBV5-1 to TRBJ2-7, with D perhaps TRBD2 (6 bases). Germline V gene lookup returns CDR1 SGHRS and CDR2 YFSETQ. V dropped 0 bases and J dropped 3 bases, with 10 bases sitting between them. The CDR3 is 14 residues long.

This clone has more than one count but fewer than ten. CDR3 nucleotide sequence: TGTGCCAGTAGTATCAGGGACTCCTACAATGAGCAGTTCTTC. Amino acid sequence: CASSIRDSYNEQFF. The chain employs TRBV19 and TRBJ2-1; perhaps TRBD1 as D (5 bases). The ends were cut back, 3 bases at V and 0 bases at J, with 6 bases in the middle. CDR1 is LNHDA, CDR2 SQIVND, per germline (reference sequence). The length of the CDR3 is 14 residues.

This clone has a single count. The chain is built from TRBV7-9 and TRBJ1-4; tentative D call: TRBD1 (6 bases). The CDR3 has 17 amino acids. V dropped 2 bases and J dropped 5 bases, with 18 bases sitting between them. The germline V gene encodes CDR1 SEHNR and CDR2 FQNEAQ (reference sequence). The CDR3 nucleotides read TGTGCCAGCAGCTTAATCCCACAGGGCAGGGGAAATGAAAAACTGTTTTTT. The encoded protein is CASSLIPQGRGNEKLFF.

The rearrangement uses TRBV18 and TRBJ1-3; a weak D match, TRBD1 (5 bases). This CDR3 has 15 residues. In germline, CDR1 is KGHSH, CDR2 LQKENI. The V end lost 4 bases, the J end lost 2 bases, and 12 bases lay between the germline ends. CDR3 DNA sequence: TGTGCCAGCTCACGACTCGACAGTCCTGGAAACACCATATATTTT. Protein sequence: CASSRLDSPGNTIYF.

This rearrangement joins TRBV11-3 to TRBJ2-6, with D possibly TRBD2 on 7 matching bases. Germline V gene data show CDR1 as SGHNT and CDR2 as YENEEA. Trimming left V 0 bases short and J 1 base short, with 16 bases between. This CDR3 comprises 19 residues. The CDR3 DNA follows: TGTGCCAGCAGCTTAGACGCGGGGGCCAGAGGATCTGGGGCCAACGTCCTGACTTTC. It encodes CASSLDAGARGSGANVLTF.

J is TRBJ2-1 and V is TRBV20-1; tentatively, D is TRBD1 (6 bases). V gave up 6 bases and J gave up 6 bases, with 9 bases separating them. Per the germline V gene, CDR1 is DFQATT and CDR2 is SNEGSKA (reference sequence). The CDR3 is 11 residues long. The CDR3 is CSAGQTNEQFF. CDR3 in DNA: TGCAGTGCCGGACAGACCAATGAGCAGTTCTTC.

This clone was counted between two and nine times. The J gene is TRBJ2-7, the V gene TRBV10-2; weak D call: TRBD1 (5 bases). This CDR3 spans 16 amino acids. Trimming removed 3 bases from V and 2 bases from J, with 17 bases in between. Germline CDR1 is WSHSY and CDR2 is SAAADI. CDR3 in DNA: TGCGCCAGCAGTGAATGGGGCAGCAATAACCCCTACGAGCAGTACTTC. Translating it yields CASSEWGSNNPYEQYF.

CDR3 DNA: TGTGCCAGTAGTATTGGGGCCAGGGGTGGAGAGACCCAGTACTTC. Its protein is CASSIGARGGETQYF. The chain recombines TRBV19 with TRBJ2-5; TRBD1 is a possible D gene (6 bases). The CDR3 has 15 amino acids. Trimming took 3 bases from V and 4 from J, leaving 15 bases between them. Germline CDR1 is LNHDA and CDR2 is SQIVND (reference sequence).

The chain is built from TRBV5-4 and TRBJ1-2; weak D call: TRBD1 (5 bases). The CDR3 covers 13 residues. From germline, CDR1 is SGHNT and CDR2 YYREEE (reference sequence). V lost 10 bases and J 2 bases, leaving 15 bases between the germline ends. The CDR3 spells CAGRGSGNYGYTF. CDR3 nucleotide sequence: TGTGCCGGGAGGGGATCAGGAAACTATGGCTACACCTTC.

The chain carries TRBV4-1 and TRBJ2-7, with TRBD1 identical over 8 bases. Germline V gene sequence: CDR1 MGHRA, CDR2 YSYEKL. The CDR3 is 15 residues long. After removal of 1 base from V and 5 bases from J, the junction contained 7 bases not matched to a gene. The CDR3 DNA reads as TGCGCCAGCAGCCAAGGCCCAGGGGGCTACGACGAGCAGTACTTC. Translation: CASSQGPGGYDEQYF.

The chain has TRBV30 and TRBJ1-5; 9 bases are a match to TRBD1. Germline V gene data show CDR1 as GTSNPN and CDR2 as SVGIG (reference sequence). The CDR3 extends over 14 amino acids. The J segment lost 6 bases and the V segment lost 0 bases, leaving 3 bases of the junction unmatched. The CDR3 spells CAWSVQGARQPQHF. CDR3 coding DNA: TGTGCCTGGAGTGTACAGGGGGCGCGTCAGCCCCAGCATTTT.

The genes are TRBV7-9 and TRBJ1-1; TRBD1 agrees at 7 bases. The CDR3 covers 13 residues. Per the germline V gene, CDR1 is SEHNR and CDR2 is FQNEAQ (reference sequence). V lost 3 bases to trimming and J lost 6 bases; unmatched junction nucleotides: 4. CDR3 amino acids: CASSFQGDPEAFF. The CDR3 DNA reads TGTGCCAGCAGCTTCCAGGGGGACCCTGAAGCTTTCTTT. Full variable domain (rest looked up from reference TRBV7-9 and TRBJ1-1): DTGVSQNPRHKITKRGQNVTFRCDPISEHNRLYWYRQTLGQGPEFLTYFQNEAQLEKSRLLSDRFSAERPKGSFSTLEIQRTEQGDSAMYLCASSFQGDPEAFFGQGTRLTVV.

V and J are TRBV7-8 and TRBJ1-1; 7 bases map to TRBD1. The ends lost 0 bases at V and 4 bases at J; junction bases unmatched: 5. CDR1 is SGHVS and CDR2 is FQNEAQ in the germline V gene. There are 15 residues in the CDR3. This CDR3 is CASSLAPGGSTEAFF. CDR3 sequence (DNA): TGTGCCAGCAGCTTAGCCCCAGGGGGAAGCACTGAAGCTTTCTTT.